Listed below are T cell receptor beta chains from one sample, sequenced in a study of cytomegalovirus exposure and HLA in healthy donors. TCRdb's copy holds only in-frame clones and misses some; the assay was immunoSEQ multiplex PCR. This table holds roughly 51,000 clones. Input material: PBMCs. Receptors originate from a woman in her thirties or forties in good health and CMV-seronegative. The CDR3 runs from the conserved cysteine through the conserved F or W. The D gene is left open where the match is weak. The size entry is marked missing in some rows and otherwise reads once, few, many or a size class.

V,D,J,size,CDR3,DNA
TRBV6-1,TRBD1,TRBJ2-1,-,CASRDGQGRDEQFF,TGTGCCAGCAGGGACGGACAGGGAAGGGATGAGCAGTTCTTC
TRBV13,-,TRBJ1-1,-,CASSMFRNTEAFF,TGTGCCAGCAGCATGTTCAGGAACACTGAAGCTTTCTTT
TRBV4-3,TRBD1,TRBJ1-1,-,CASSQVSGQGVTEAFF,TGCGCCAGCAGCCAAGTTTCTGGGCAGGGGGTAACTGAAGCTTTCTTT
TRBV19,-,TRBJ2-7,-,CASSSQGNYEQYF,TGTGCCAGTAGTAGTCAGGGGAACTACGAGCAGTACTTC
TRBV6-1,TRBD1,TRBJ1-6,-,CASSEEGANPIPLHF,TGTGCCAGCAGTGAGGAGGGGGCCAACCCCATCCCCCTCCACTTT
TRBV19,TRBD1,TRBJ2-3,-,CASSIPDRRTDTQYF,TGTGCCAGTAGTATACCGGACAGGCGCACAGATACGCAGTATTTT
TRBV6-1,-,TRBJ2-7,-,CASSGAYRSSYEQYF,TGTGCCAGCAGTGGTGCGTACAGGAGCTCCTACGAGCAGTACTTC
TRBV7-3,TRBD2,TRBJ2-2,-,CASSPAGETGELFF,TGTGCCAGCAGTCCGGCGGGAGAAACCGGGGAGCTGTTTTTT
TRBV4-2,TRBD2,TRBJ2-3,-,CASSQEPPAGGYHTQYF,TGTGCCAGCAGCCAAGAACCCCCAGCGGGGGGGTATCATACGCAGTATTTT
TRBV9,-,TRBJ2-3,-,CASSRTGLRTDTQYF,TGTGCCAGCAGCCGGACGGGACTCCGCACAGATACGCAGTATTTT
TRBV7-9,TRBD2,TRBJ2-7,-,CASSLLSGSAPYEQYF,TGTGCCAGCAGCTTACTTAGCGGGTCAGCCCCCTACGAGCAGTACTTC
TRBV9,TRBD1,TRBJ1-6,-,CASSVRQGDPLHF,TGTGCCAGCAGCGTACGACAGGGTGACCCCCTCCACTTT
TRBV11-3,-,TRBJ1-2,-,CASSFDGMGISGYTF,TGTGCCAGCAGCTTTGACGGGATGGGCATCTCGGGATACACCTTC
TRBV7-2,-,TRBJ2-3,-,CASSLRQEADTQYF,TGTGCCAGCAGCTTACGACAGGAGGCAGATACGCAGTATTTT
TRBV7-9,-,TRBJ1-3,-,CASSQGQPFSGNTIYF,TGTGCCAGCAGCCAAGGACAGCCTTTCTCTGGAAACACCATATATTTT
TRBV5-1,TRBD2,TRBJ2-1,-,CASSFLAGGNYNEQFF,TGCGCCAGCAGCTTCCTAGCGGGGGGGAACTACAATGAGCAGTTCTTC
TRBV10-1,TRBD1,TRBJ1-2,-,CATQDRASF,TGCGCCACCCAAGACAGGGCCTCCTTC
TRBV5-6,TRBD1,TRBJ1-5,-,CASSLDRGQVWSNQPQHF,TGTGCCAGCAGCTTGGACAGGGGGCAGGTTTGGAGCAATCAGCCCCAGCATTTT
TRBV9,TRBD1,TRBJ2-1,-,CASSGQGNMENEQFF,TGTGCCAGCAGCGGACAGGGTAATATGGAAAATGAGCAGTTCTTC
TRBV29-1,TRBD1,TRBJ1-1,-,CSVGRDRAGGTEAFF,TGCAGCGTTGGCCGGGACAGGGCAGGAGGGACTGAAGCTTTCTTT
TRBV18,-,TRBJ2-1,-,CASSPSTSSDNEQFF,TGTGCCAGCTCACCTTCGACAAGCTCCGACAATGAGCAGTTCTTC
TRBV4-1,-,TRBJ1-4,-,CASSQDRSPIRKLFF,TGCGCCAGCAGCCAAGATAGGAGCCCCATCCGAAAACTGTTTTTT
TRBV7-9,-,TRBJ1-1,-,CASSEQGRNTEAFF,TGTGCCAGCAGCGAACAGGGAAGGAACACTGAAGCTTTCTTT
TRBV5-1,-,TRBJ1-5,-,CASSPGETEQPQHF,TGCGCCAGCAGCCCAGGGGAGACGGAACAGCCCCAGCATTTT
TRBV2,-,TRBJ1-1,-,CASSYRTNTEAFF,TGTGCCAGCAGTTATAGGACAAACACTGAAGCTTTCTTT
TRBV7-6,-,TRBJ2-2,-,CASRIERGSPNTGELFF,TGTGCCAGCCGAATCGAACGGGGGAGCCCGAACACCGGGGAGCTGTTTTTT
TRBV9,TRBD2,TRBJ2-3,-,CASSVASGGADTQYF,TGTGCCAGCAGCGTAGCTAGCGGGGGGGCAGATACGCAGTATTTT
TRBV19,TRBD1,TRBJ1-2,-,CASSLTGGVAGYTF,TGTGCCAGTAGTCTCACAGGGGGAGTCGCGGGCTACACCTTC
TRBV7-6,TRBD1,TRBJ2-7,-,CASSLGDRGPAYEQYF,TGTGCCAGCAGCTTAGGGGACAGGGGGCCCGCCTACGAGCAGTACTTC
TRBV7-2,-,TRBJ1-1,-,CASSLGAQSDTEAFF,TGTGCCAGCAGCCTAGGTGCACAGTCGGACACTGAAGCTTTCTTT
TRBV5-4,TRBD2,TRBJ2-3,-,CASGRGTSGVTSTDKQYF,TGTGCCAGCGGGAGAGGGACTAGCGGAGTTACTAGCACAGATAAGCAGTATTTT
TRBV5-1,TRBD2,TRBJ2-2,-,CASSLWGGPTTGELFF,TGCGCCAGCAGCCTCTGGGGGGGTCCGACCACCGGGGAGCTGTTTTTT
TRBV19,-,TRBJ2-7,-,CAGPPGVIQYF,TGTGCCGGACCCCCGGGGGTTATACAGTACTTC
TRBV19,TRBD1,TRBJ2-7,-,CASNAGQGTYEQYF,TGTGCCAGTAACGCGGGACAGGGAACCTACGAGCAGTACTTC
TRBV5-3,TRBD2,TRBJ2-1,-,CARSGGREGPLCHEQFF,TGTGCCAGAAGCGGGGGTAGGGAGGGCCCGCTTTGCCATGAGCAGTTCTTC
TRBV5-1,TRBD1,TRBJ1-2,-,CASSLDGQGRGYTF,TGCGCCAGCAGCTTGGATGGACAGGGTCGTGGCTACACCTTC
TRBV18,-,TRBJ1-1,-,CASSATGTPNTEAFF,TGTGCCAGCTCAGCTACCGGGACACCAAACACTGAAGCTTTCTTT
TRBV5-3,TRBD2,TRBJ2-3,-,CARSRLAGGGTDTQYF,TGTGCCAGAAGCAGACTAGCGGGAGGCGGCACAGATACGCAGTATTTT
TRBV6-6,-,TRBJ1-1,-,CASNLHSGGTTEAFF,TGTGCCAGCAACCTACACAGTGGGGGGACCACTGAAGCTTTCTTT
TRBV5-1,TRBD1,TRBJ2-5,-,CASSLIGQGAGETQYF,TGCGCCAGCAGCTTGATAGGACAGGGGGCTGGAGAGACCCAGTACTTC
TRBV4-1,-,TRBJ2-1,-,CASSQDPTSYNEQFF,TGCGCCAGCAGCCAAGACCCGACTAGCTACAATGAGCAGTTCTTC
TRBV5-6,TRBD2,TRBJ2-7,-,CASHGASGAYEQYF,TGTGCCAGCCACGGGGCTAGCGGGGCCTACGAGCAGTACTTC
TRBV7-8,-,TRBJ2-7,-,CASSSSGRVNEQYF,TGTGCCAGCAGCTCTTCGGGTCGGGTGAACGAGCAGTACTTC
TRBV4-3,TRBD2,TRBJ2-7,-,CASSQDSGGSYEQYF,TGCGCCAGCAGCCAAGATAGCGGGGGTTCCTACGAGCAGTACTTC
TRBV7-8,TRBD1,TRBJ1-2,-,CASSLASGTGGQGYTF,TGTGCCAGCAGCTTAGCGTCCGGGACAGGGGGACAAGGCTACACCTTC
TRBV28,-,TRBJ1-2,-,CASSFGGGYGYTF,TGTGCCAGCAGTTTTGGGGGGGGTTATGGCTACACCTTC
TRBV28,-,TRBJ2-5,-,CASSLSQETQYF,TGTGCCAGCAGTTTGAGCCAAGAGACCCAGTACTTC
TRBV2,TRBD1,TRBJ1-1,-,CASLQGYTEAFF,TGTGCCAGCCTACAGGGGTATACTGAAGCTTTCTTT
TRBV27,-,TRBJ2-7,-,CASRDRWEQYF,TGTGCCAGCAGGGACAGATGGGAGCAGTACTTC
TRBV7-9,-,TRBJ2-7,-,CASSYTYEQYF,TGTGCCAGCAGCTACACCTACGAGCAGTACTTC
TRBV4-1,TRBD1,TRBJ1-5,-,CASSLQGAANQPQHF,TGCGCCAGCAGTTTACAGGGGGCGGCAAATCAGCCCCAGCATTTT
TRBV5-1,TRBD2,TRBJ2-1,-,CASSSGLAGGNEQFF,TGCGCCAGCAGCTCGGGACTAGCGGGGGGGAATGAGCAGTTCTTC
TRBV6-5,TRBD2,TRBJ2-2,-,CASSWAGAGHGELFF,TGTGCCAGCAGTTGGGCGGGAGCCGGTCACGGGGAGCTGTTTTTT
TRBV7-2,-,TRBJ1-4,medium-sized,CASSSPGAGEKLFF,TGTGCCAGCAGCTCTCCTGGGGCCGGAGAAAAACTGTTTTTT
TRBV11-1,-,TRBJ1-1,-,CASRLGQTEAFF,TGTGCCAGCAGACTCGGACAAACTGAAGCTTTCTTT